The 19 T cell receptor beta chains below come from one sample, sequenced in a study of blood T cell repertoires in COVID-19. TCRdb's table, derived via immunoSEQ multiplex PCR, lists solely in-frame clones and lacks some. The sample includes approximately 200,000 clones, about 82% of them seen just once. What was sequenced was peripheral blood. Receptors were obtained from a woman in her twenties or thirties with acute or convalescent COVID-19.

V is TRBV7-8 and J is TRBJ2-3; D unclear. The germline CDR1 and CDR2 sequences are SGHVS and FQNEAQ. The CDR3 extends over 14 amino acids. Between the trimmed V and J ends, which lost 3 bases and 2 bases, there was a span of 9 bases. The CDR3 DNA sequence: TGTGCCAGCAGCTTTGAGACAAACACAGATACGCAGTATTTT. Residues: CASSFETNTDTQYF.

This clone has a single count. J is TRBJ1-5 and V is TRBV27; tentative D call: TRBD1 (5 bases). CDR3 size: 14 residues. The germline gives CDR1 MNHEY, CDR2 SMNVEV (reference sequence). The V gene lost 5 bases and the J gene lost 12 bases, with 20 bases spanning the gap. CDR3 in amino acids: CASSLQGAPALQHF. For the CDR3, the DNA is TGTGCCAGCAGTCTACAAGGGGCGCCAGCCCTCCAGCATTTT.

The chain has TRBV19 and TRBJ2-3; a possible D gene is TRBD2 (5 bases). The germline V gene encodes CDR1 LNHDA and CDR2 SQIVND (reference sequence). The V gene lost 11 bases and the J gene lost 11 bases, with 17 bases spanning the gap. This CDR3 region has 11 residues. CDR3 residues: CAVSEGYEQYF. CDR3 in DNA: TGTGCCGTCAGTGAGGGCTATGAGCAGTATTTT.

This clone came up once. The chain joins TRBV18 to TRBJ1-2; D remains ambiguous. V lost 6 bases, J lost 2 bases, and 13 bases lay in between. The CDR3 consists of 14 residues. Germline V gives CDR1 KGHSH, CDR2 LQKENI. CDR3 residues: CASSQGDSNYGYTF. The DNA for the CDR3 is TGTGCCAGCTCCCAAGGAGACTCAAACTATGGCTACACCTTC.

Written as DNA, the CDR3 is TGTGCCAGCAGTTACTTGGCGGTAGACCAGCCCCAGCATTTT. The encoded protein is CASSYLAVDQPQHF. The V and J genes are TRBV6-6 and TRBJ1-5; D gene unclear. The V and J ends lost 1 base and 7 bases respectively, with 11 bases between them. CDR3 length equals 14 residues. In germline, CDR1 is MNHNY, CDR2 SVGAGI (reference sequence).

The chain is built from TRBV7-2 and TRBJ2-5, with 10 bases fitting TRBD1. Looked up from germline, CDR1 is SGHTA and CDR2 is FQGNSA. Trimming took 2 bases from V and 4 from J; bases not matched to a gene: 4. CDR3 length equals 15 residues. CDR3 protein: CASSLMGQGLETQYF. As DNA, the CDR3 is TGTGCCAGCAGCTTAATGGGACAGGGGTTAGAGACCCAGTACTTC.

A word on this clone: The same CDR3 can be traced to other DNA sequences in this sample. CDR3 residues: CASSVQGGNSPLHF. In DNA form, the CDR3 reads TGTGCCAGCAGCGTGCAGGGAGGTAATTCACCCCTCCACTTT. The V call is TRBV9, the J call TRBJ1-6; maybe TRBD1 (5 bases). Germline loops: CDR1 SGDLS, CDR2 YYNGEE. The CDR3 sequence is 14 residues long. Trimming took 2 bases from V and 6 from J, leaving 9 bases between them.

V usage is TRBV6-2 or TRBV6-3 and J usage is TRBJ2-7, with D possibly TRBD1 on 6 matching bases. The germline V gene has CDR1 MNHEY and CDR2 SVGEGT. V was clipped by 6 bases and J by 6 bases, with 15 bases between them. The CDR3 runs 13 residues. In DNA, the CDR3 is TGTGCCAGCAGCCAGCAACAGGGCTCCGAGCAGTACTTC. Translating gives CASSQQQGSEQYF.

The chain employs TRBV5-5 and TRBJ2-5, with D uncertain. The CDR3 runs 15 residues. V was shortened by 2 bases and J by 4 bases, with 15 bases between the two germline ends. Germline assignment: CDR1 SGHKS and CDR2 YYEKEE (reference sequence). The CDR3 loop is CASSFDIGRRETQYF. The CDR3 DNA is TGTGCCAGCAGCTTCGACATCGGTCGGCGAGAGACCCAGTACTTC.

The chain links TRBV19 to TRBJ1-2, with D unclear. V was pared by 7 bases and J by 6 bases, with 24 bases between. The CDR3 runs 16 residues. The germline CDR1 and CDR2 sequences are LNHDA and SQIVND (reference sequence). The CDR3 DNA reads as TGTGCCAGTACCATGACGGCGGGAGTCCCACCGCATGGCTACACCTTC. Amino acids: CASTMTAGVPPHGYTF.

This clone appeared once. This sequence joins TRBV5-6 and TRBJ1-2; 8 positions match TRBD1. V lost 4 bases to trimming and J lost 8 bases; unmatched junction nucleotides: 4. This CDR3 comprises 12 residues. The germline CDR1 and CDR2 sequences are SGHDT and YYEEEE. DNA of the CDR3: TGTGCCAGCAGCCTCACAGGGGGAGGCTACACCTTC. Residues: CASSLTGGGYTF.

The chain recombines TRBV4-1 with TRBJ2-5, with 7 bases lining up with TRBD1. V trimming: 4 bases; J trimming: 3 bases; junction bases outside the gene matches: 8. Germline V gene sequence: CDR1 MGHRA, CDR2 YSYEKL. The CDR3 has 15 residues. CDR3 protein: CASSLTGKREETQYF. The CDR3, as DNA: TGCGCCAGCAGCCTGACAGGGAAGAGAGAAGAGACCCAGTACTTC.

The chain links TRBV30 to TRBJ1-3; no clear D. V lost 0 bases and J 7 bases, leaving 16 bases between the germline ends. The germline gives CDR1 GTSNPN, CDR2 SVGIG (reference sequence). The CDR3 loop spans 15 amino acids. Here the CDR3 reads CAWSVPTPRLNTIYF. CDR3 in DNA: TGTGCCTGGAGTGTACCGACACCCCGGTTGAACACCATATATTTT.

The genes are TRBV2 and TRBJ1-1; TRBD1 might be the D (6 bases). V was trimmed by 6 bases and J by 1 base, leaving 15 bases between them. Looked up from germline, CDR1 is SNHLY and CDR2 is FYNNEI. The CDR3 covers 15 residues. The CDR3 DNA reads as TGTGCCAGCAGGAGCCAGGCACAGGGGAACACTGAAGCTTTCTTT. It codes for CASRSQAQGNTEAFF.

The V call is TRBV30, the J call TRBJ1-1; D not resolved. V was trimmed by 4 bases and J by 0 bases, leaving 3 bases between them. Per the germline V gene, CDR1 is GTSNPN and CDR2 is SVGIG (reference sequence). The CDR3 sequence is 11 residues long. The CDR3 nucleotides are TGTGCCTGGACGGTGAACACTGAAGCTTTCTTT. Residues: CAWTVNTEAFF.

The V gene is TRBV27, the J gene TRBJ1-1; D remains unclear. Germline V gene sequence: CDR1 MNHEY, CDR2 SMNVEV (reference sequence). Trimming took off 1 base at V and 4 bases at J, with 10 bases between the two ends. This CDR3 has 14 amino acids. The chain's CDR3 is CASSLFSVSTEAFF. As DNA, the CDR3 is TGTGCCAGCAGTTTATTTTCCGTTAGCACTGAAGCTTTCTTT.

CDR3 amino acids: CASISSGGAGEQYF. As DNA, the CDR3 is TGTGCCAGTATTTCTAGCGGGGGGGCAGGCGAGCAGTACTTC. The V gene is TRBV6-5, the J gene TRBJ2-7, with 12 bases identical to TRBD2. J gave up 6 bases and V 9 bases, and 9 bases lay outside the gene matches. Germline-derived CDR1 and CDR2 are MNHEY and SVGAGI. The CDR3 runs 14 residues.

This clone was observed a few times. This sequence joins TRBV6-2 or TRBV6-3 and TRBJ1-5; maybe TRBD1 (5 bases). The CDR3 covers 15 residues. V lost 3 bases, J lost 5 bases, and 14 bases lay in between. The germline gives CDR1 MNHEY, CDR2 SVGEGT. In nucleotides, the CDR3 is TGTGCCAGCAGTTATTCGGGGGGAGGGTATCAGCCCCAGCATTTT. This encodes CASSYSGGGYQPQHF.

The chain couples TRBV7-8 to TRBJ2-3; no clear D. The length of the CDR3 is 14 residues. Per the germline V gene, CDR1 is SGHVS and CDR2 is FQNEAQ. V was trimmed by 3 bases and J by 0 bases, leaving 7 bases between them. CDR3 protein: CASSLSTSTDTQYF. DNA for the CDR3: TGTGCCAGCAGCTTGTCAACTAGCACAGATACGCAGTATTTT.